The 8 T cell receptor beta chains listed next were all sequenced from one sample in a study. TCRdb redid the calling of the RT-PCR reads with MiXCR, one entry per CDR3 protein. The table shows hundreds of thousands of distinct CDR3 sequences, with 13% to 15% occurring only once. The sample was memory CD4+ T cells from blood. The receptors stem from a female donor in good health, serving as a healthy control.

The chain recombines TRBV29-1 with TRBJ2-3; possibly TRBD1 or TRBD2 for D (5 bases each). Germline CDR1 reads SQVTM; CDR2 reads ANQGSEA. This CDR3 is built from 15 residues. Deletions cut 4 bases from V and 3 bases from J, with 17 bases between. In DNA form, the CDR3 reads TGCAGCGTTGCGGTGTCGGCAGGGACGACAGATACGCAGTATTTT. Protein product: CSVAVSAGTTDTQYF.

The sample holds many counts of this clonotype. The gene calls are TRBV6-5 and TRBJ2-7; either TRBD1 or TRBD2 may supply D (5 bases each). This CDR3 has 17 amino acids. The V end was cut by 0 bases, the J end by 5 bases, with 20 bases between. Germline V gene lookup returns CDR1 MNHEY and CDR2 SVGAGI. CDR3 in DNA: TGTGCCAGCAGTTACTCGACTTCTTGGGACCAGCCCAACGAGCAGTACTTC. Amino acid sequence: CASSYSTSWDQPNEQYF.

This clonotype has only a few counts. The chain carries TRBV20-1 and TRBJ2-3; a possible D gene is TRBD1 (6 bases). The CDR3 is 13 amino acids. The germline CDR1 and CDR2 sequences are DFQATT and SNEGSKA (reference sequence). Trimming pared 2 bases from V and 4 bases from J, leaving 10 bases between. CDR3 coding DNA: TGCAGTGCTAGAACAGGGTCGTCAGATACGCAGTATTTT. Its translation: CSARTGSSDTQYF.

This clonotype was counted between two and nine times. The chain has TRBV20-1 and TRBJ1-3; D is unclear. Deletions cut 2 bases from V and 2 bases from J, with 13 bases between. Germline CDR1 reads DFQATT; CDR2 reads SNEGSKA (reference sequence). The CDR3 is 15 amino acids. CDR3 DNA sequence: TGCAGTGCTAGATCCGGCAAAGGAGCTGGAAACACCATATATTTT. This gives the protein CSARSGKGAGNTIYF.

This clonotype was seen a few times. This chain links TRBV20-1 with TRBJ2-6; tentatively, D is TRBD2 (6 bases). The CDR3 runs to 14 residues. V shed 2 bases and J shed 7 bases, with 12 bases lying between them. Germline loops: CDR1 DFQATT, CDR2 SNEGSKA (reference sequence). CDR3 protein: CSARFGGLANVLTF. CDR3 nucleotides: TGCAGTGCTAGATTTGGGGGGTTAGCCAACGTCCTGACTTTC.

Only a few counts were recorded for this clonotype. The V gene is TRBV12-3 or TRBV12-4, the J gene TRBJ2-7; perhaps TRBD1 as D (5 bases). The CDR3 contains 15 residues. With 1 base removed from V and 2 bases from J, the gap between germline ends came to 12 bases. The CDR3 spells CASSLVSQVAYEQYF. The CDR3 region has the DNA TGTGCCAGCAGTTTAGTTTCACAGGTAGCCTACGAGCAGTACTTC.

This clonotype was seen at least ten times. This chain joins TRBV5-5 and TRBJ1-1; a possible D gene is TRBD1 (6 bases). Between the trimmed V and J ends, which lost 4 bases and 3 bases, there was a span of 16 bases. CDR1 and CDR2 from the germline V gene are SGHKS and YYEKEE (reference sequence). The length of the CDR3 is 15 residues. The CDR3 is CASSLPEGGYTEAFF. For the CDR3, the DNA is TGTGCCAGCAGCCTGCCGGAGGGGGGCTACACTGAAGCTTTCTTT.

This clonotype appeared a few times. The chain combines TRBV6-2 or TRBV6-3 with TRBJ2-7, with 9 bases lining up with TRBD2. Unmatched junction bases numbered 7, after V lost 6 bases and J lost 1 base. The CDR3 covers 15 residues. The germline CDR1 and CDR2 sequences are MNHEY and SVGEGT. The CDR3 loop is CASSLGLARSYEQYF. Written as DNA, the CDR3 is TGTGCCAGCAGCCTTGGACTAGCGAGGTCCTACGAGCAGTACTTC.